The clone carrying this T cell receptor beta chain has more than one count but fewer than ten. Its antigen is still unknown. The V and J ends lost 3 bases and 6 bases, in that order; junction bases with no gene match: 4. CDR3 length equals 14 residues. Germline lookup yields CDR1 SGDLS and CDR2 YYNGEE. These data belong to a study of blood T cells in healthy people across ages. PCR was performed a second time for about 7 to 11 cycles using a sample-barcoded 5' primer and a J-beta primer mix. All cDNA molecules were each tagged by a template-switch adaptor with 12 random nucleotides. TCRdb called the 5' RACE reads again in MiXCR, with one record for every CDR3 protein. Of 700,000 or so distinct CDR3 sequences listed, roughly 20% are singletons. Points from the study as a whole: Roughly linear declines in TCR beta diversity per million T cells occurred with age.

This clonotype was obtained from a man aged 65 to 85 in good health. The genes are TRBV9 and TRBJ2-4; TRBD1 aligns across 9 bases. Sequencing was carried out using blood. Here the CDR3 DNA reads TGTGCCAGCAGCGCCCGACAGGGGGTAAACATTCAGTACTTC. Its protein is CASSARQGVNIQYF. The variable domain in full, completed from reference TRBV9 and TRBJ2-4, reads DSGVTQTPKHLITATGQRVTLRCSPRSGDLSVYWYQQSLDQGLQFLIQYYNGEERAKGNILERFSAQQFPDLHSELNLSSLELGDSALYFCASSARQGVNIQYFGAGTRLSVL.